This TCR beta chain was retrieved from a study of T cells in Graves' hyperthyroidism and ophthalmopathy. Study as a whole: At initial diagnosis, before any treatment had begun, peripheral blood was obtained. Whole-study findings and limits: Most thyroid-expanded clonotypes above 0.001 were also found in blood.

Researchers took RNA transcripts and amplified the TCR beta CDR3 regions from them. The TCR CDR3 was amplified in a first-round RT-PCR using the HTBI primer set. A single record per CDR3 protein comes from TCRdb applying MiXCR to the multiplex PCR reads. Counted here are some 600,000 distinct CDR3 sequences, more than 11% occurring once; the ten biggest clones make up roughly 5.7%. In its sample, this clonotype was seen many times. No antigen is known for it. Sequenced input: blood. This sequence was found in a woman in her twenties or thirties with Graves' hyperthyroidism that later progressed to Graves' ophthalmopathy.

The CDR3 sequence is CASSAGTGGSGNTIYF. In DNA, the CDR3 is TGTGCCAGCAGCGCCGGGACAGGGGGCTCTGGAAACACCATATATTTT. The chain has TRBV9 and TRBJ1-3; 11 nucleotides match TRBD1. This CDR3 has 16 amino acids. In germline, CDR1 is SGDLS, CDR2 YYNGEE. The J segment lost 0 bases and the V segment lost 3 bases, leaving 2 bases of the junction unmatched.